The text below deals with one T cell receptor (beta chain). Its antigen is not yet known. Base qualities are not at hand, and no much larger clone is one base apart. The trial excluded patients who had a history of autoimmune disease or who were on systemic immunosuppression. Peripheral blood for TCR sequencing was drawn from every dose cohort at baseline, at cycle 4 day 1 and at cycle 7 day 1. Samples came from an open-label, multicenter, first-in-human phase I dose-escalation trial of ivuxolimab. Adults with locally advanced or metastatic melanoma, renal cell carcinoma, hepatocellular carcinoma or head and neck squamous cell carcinoma were enrolled in the trial. Before TCR sequencing, CD4+ and CD8+ T cells were separately sorted from peripheral blood. This sample stems from a study of OX40 agonist ivuxolimab in advanced cancers. Broadly, across the study: The costimulatory receptor OX40 (CD134) was targeted by ivuxolimab, a fully human IgG2 agonistic monoclonal antibody. Of the roughly 51 dose-escalation patients, hepatocellular carcinoma was present in about 20, melanoma in approximately 15, renal cell carcinoma in 9 and head and neck cancer in 9. The paper covers the monotherapy dose-escalation part of the phase I ivuxolimab trial, which included N of about 51 patients. Partial responses occurred in three dose-escalation patients, of whom one had hepatocellular carcinoma and two had cutaneous melanoma. Patients were allowed to have had prior anti-PD-1, anti-PD-L1 or anti-CTLA-4 therapy, and approximately 39% of the dose-escalation patients had been treated with checkpoint inhibitors. Peripheral TCRbeta sequencing was intended to test whether TCR sequence diversity was altered and clonal T-cell expansion was caused by ivuxolimab. The dose-escalation cohort was around 83% male with a mean age of approximately 59 years, ranging from roughly 23 to 90. Intravenous ivuxolimab was administered to patients every 2 weeks at six dose levels: 0.01, 0.1, 0.3, 1.5, 3 and 10 mg/kg.

What the research found in general, with its limitations: Low levels of normalized T-cell clonal expansion were also seen in some nonresponding patients. On average, CD8+ T cells showed more expanded clones than CD4+ T cells after ivuxolimab. The antigen specificity of the peripheral T cells that underwent clonal expansion was not determined. Partial responders in the 0.1-3.0 mg/kg groups had among the lowest normalized peripheral clonal expansion, especially among CD8+ T cells. Clonal expansion of both CD4+ and CD8+ blood T cells was observed from baseline to week 6 at doses 0.1 to 3.0 mg/kg.

Genomic DNA was isolated from the sorted cells so that the TCRbeta CDR3 region could be sequenced. The immunoSEQ Assay was used to sequence the TCRbeta CDR3 regions. TCRdb carries this immuneACCESS record with in-frame sequences only. Its versions omit some clonotypes, under half of them owing to an unresolved V gene in the studies checked, with the rest unexplained. The sample table contains tens of thousands of clones; only one count was recorded for around 89% of them. Roughly an eighth of the sample comes from the top ten. Deletion took 6 bases off V and 0 bases off J, with a span of 9 bases between the germline ends. Based on the germline V gene, the CDR1 and CDR2 sequences are SNHLY and FYNNEI. Spanning cysteine to phenylalanine, the CDR3 consists of 14 amino acids. The kept DNA is CDR3 alone, 42 bases in frame from the first base.

The specimen was CD4+ or CD8+ T cells sorted from blood, collected in a trial of the OX40 agonist ivuxolimab. The source of this sequence is an adult with an advanced solid tumor such as melanoma, head and neck, liver or kidney cancer. The chain is encoded by TRBV2 joined to TRBJ1-5; TRBD1 is a possible D gene, resting on 5 matching bases. The CDR3 protein sequence reads: CASSPGGSNQPQHF. The sequence in DNA is TGTGCCAGCAGCCCGGGGGGTAGCAATCAGCCCCAGCATTTT.